Presented here are 17 T cell receptor beta chains from one specimen sequenced in a study of blood T cell repertoires in COVID-19. Sequencing was performed with immunoSEQ multiplex PCR; in TCRdb, only in-frame clones are kept and a portion is missing. The sample records 150,000 to 200,000 clones, more than 80% being singletons. Source material: peripheral blood. Receptor source: a human donor in a cohort sampled during active COVID-19.

The rearrangement joins TRBV19 to TRBJ1-6; 8 bases are a match to TRBD1. With V trimmed by 5 bases and J by 7 bases, 7 bases remained unmatched. This CDR3 region has 15 residues. CDR1 and CDR2 (germline): LNHDA, SQIVND (reference sequence). The CDR3 sequence is CASSSGTGTNSPLHF. As DNA, the CDR3 is TGTGCCAGTAGTTCCGGGACAGGAACCAATTCACCCCTCCACTTT.

The genes are TRBV19 and TRBJ2-2; TRBD1 aligns across 7 bases. The V and J ends lost 6 bases and 6 bases, in that order; junction bases with no gene match: 10. CDR3 size: 15 residues. CDR1 and CDR2 (germline): LNHDA, SQIVND (reference sequence). CDR3 sequence (DNA): TGTGCCAGTAGAGGGAGACAGGGACCGGCCGGGGAGCTGTTTTTT. This sequence encodes CASRGRQGPAGELFF.

The chain recombines TRBV28 with TRBJ2-7, with TRBD1 as a possible D gene (6 bases). The CDR3 runs 14 residues. In germline, CDR1 is MDHEN, CDR2 SYDVKM. V was clipped by 5 bases and J by 1 base, with 12 bases between them. The CDR3 DNA reads TGTGCCAGCAGTATCTCAGGGGCATCCTACGAGCAGTACTTC. It specifies CASSISGASYEQYF.

This chain uses TRBV6-5 with TRBJ2-1, with 13 nucleotides matching TRBD2. Germline CDR1 and CDR2: MNHEY and SVGAGI. The J segment lost 8 bases and the V segment lost 6 bases, leaving 7 bases of the junction unmatched. The CDR3 contains 15 residues. The CDR3 nucleotides are TGTGCCAGCAGCAGGACTAGCGGGAGTTTCGATGAGCAGTTCTTC. As protein: CASSRTSGSFDEQFF.

V usage is TRBV30 and J usage is TRBJ1-1; TRBD1 is a possible D gene (5 bases). CDR1 is GTSNPN, CDR2 SVGIG, per germline (reference sequence). This CDR3 has 13 amino acids. V lost 3 bases, J lost 3 bases, and 11 bases lay in between. DNA of the CDR3: TGTGCCTGGAGGGGGGGGATGGACACTGAAGCTTTCTTT. This codes for CAWRGGMDTEAFF.

The rearrangement uses TRBV6-1 and TRBJ2-1; D is perhaps TRBD1 (6 bases). Trimming removed 1 base from V and 4 bases from J, with 14 bases in between. Per the germline V gene, CDR1 is MNHNS and CDR2 is SASEGT. The CDR3 sequence is 16 residues long. The CDR3 spells CASSEDGGSGYNEQFF. The CDR3 nucleotides are TGTGCCAGCAGTGAAGATGGGGGCTCCGGTTACAATGAGCAGTTCTTC.

This clone was seen a few times. V is TRBV4-1 and J is TRBJ1-5, with 12 bases that match TRBD1. J was trimmed by 1 base and V by 1 base; bases with no gene match: 8. CDR3 size: 19 residues. The germline V gene has CDR1 MGHRA and CDR2 YSYEKL. This CDR3 is CASSQGGTGGADSNQPQHF. Here the CDR3 DNA reads TGCGCCAGCAGCCAAGGAGGGACAGGGGGCGCCGACAGCAATCAGCCCCAGCATTTT.

J is TRBJ2-7 and V is TRBV18; TRBD2 matches 9 bases. V was clipped by 2 bases and J by 1 base; unmatched bases: 6. The V gene's germline CDR1 is KGHSH and CDR2 LQKENI. This CDR3 contains 16 residues. CDR3 sequence reads: CASSPSALAGSYEQYF. In DNA form, the CDR3 reads TGTGCCAGCTCACCATCGGCGCTAGCGGGGTCCTACGAGCAGTACTTC. The whole variable domain, remainder taken from reference TRBV18 and TRBJ2-7, is NAGVMQNPRHLVRRRGQEARLRCSPMKGHSHVYWYRQLPEEGLKFMVYLQKENIIDESGMPKERFSAEFPKEGPSILRIQQVVRGDSAAYFCASSPSALAGSYEQYFGPGTRLTVT.

The chain has TRBV19 and TRBJ1-6; D not resolved. V was pared by 4 bases and J by 7 bases, with 5 bases between. The CDR3 contains 12 residues. CDR1 is LNHDA and CDR2 is SQIVND in the germline V gene (reference sequence). CDR3 loop: CASSTGNSPLHF. The CDR3 DNA sequence: TGTGCCAGTAGTACCGGGAATTCACCCCTCCACTTT. Using reference TRBV19 and TRBJ1-6 for the parts outside the CDR3, the full variable domain is DGGITQSPKYLFRKEGQNVTLSCEQNLNHDAMYWYRQDPGQGLRLIYYSQIVNDFQKGDIAEGYSVSREKKESFPLTVTSAQKNPTAFYLCASSTGNSPLHFGNGTRLTVT.

This rearrangement joins TRBV7-6 to TRBJ1-3; no clear D gene. Germline V gene data show CDR1 as SGHVS and CDR2 as FNYEAQ. The CDR3 loop spans 14 amino acids. Trimming took off 5 bases at V and 10 bases at J, with 18 bases between the two ends. CDR3 protein: CASSLRGSKDTIYF. In DNA form, the CDR3 reads TGTGCCAGCAGCCTTAGAGGTTCCAAAGATACCATATATTTT.

The CDR3 DNA reads TGTGCCATCAGGCCGGACGAGGGACTTGGTCAGCCCCAGCATTTT. Translated, it gives CAIRPDEGLGQPQHF. The genes are TRBV10-3 and TRBJ1-5; the D gene is possibly TRBD1 (5 bases). Germline values: CDR1 ENHRY, CDR2 SYGVKD. The V end was cut by 6 bases, the J end by 6 bases, with 18 bases between. This CDR3 region has 15 residues.

This chain links TRBV6-4 with TRBJ2-6, with 7 bases matching TRBD1. CDR1 is MRHNA, CDR2 SNTAGT, per germline. The ends lost 6 bases at V and 3 bases at J; junction bases unmatched: 5. The length of the CDR3 is 15 residues. The CDR3 protein is CASSPTGVGANVLTF. As DNA, the CDR3 is TGTGCCAGCAGCCCCACAGGGGTTGGGGCCAACGTCCTGACTTTC.

The chain uses TRBV27 and TRBJ2-7, with D unresolved. There are 14 residues in the CDR3. Germline CDR1 is MNHEY and CDR2 is SMNVEV (reference sequence). V dropped 5 bases and J dropped 4 bases, with 15 bases sitting between them. CDR3 residues: CASSARHVAYEQYF. CDR3 nucleotide sequence: TGTGCCAGCAGTGCGAGACATGTGGCTTACGAGCAGTACTTC.

Comment on this clone: The same CDR3 can be traced to other DNA sequences in this sample. The V gene is TRBV4-3, the J gene TRBJ1-1; unclear D gene. The CDR3 spans 14 residues. The germline V and J ends were trimmed by 1 base and 5 bases, with 11 bases remaining between them. Germline values: CDR1 LGHNA, CDR2 YSLEER. The CDR3 protein is CASSQGGVGTEAFF. In DNA, the CDR3 is TGCGCCAGCAGCCAAGGAGGTGTCGGGACTGAAGCTTTCTTT.

The V gene is TRBV4-1, the J gene TRBJ1-4; a weak D match, TRBD1 (5 bases). The CDR3 is 15 amino acids. CDR1 is MGHRA, CDR2 YSYEKL, per germline. V lost 2 bases and J 8 bases, leaving 15 bases between the germline ends. The CDR3 protein is CASSQLSRGREKLFF. In DNA, the CDR3 is TGCGCCAGCAGCCAACTATCTCGGGGGAGGGAAAAACTGTTTTTT.

The rearrangement uses TRBV7-2 and TRBJ2-3; 10 positions agree with TRBD2. Germline lookup yields CDR1 SGHTA and CDR2 FQGNSA. The trim removed 5 bases at V and 4 bases at J, leaving 12 bases unmatched. This CDR3 spans 17 amino acids. This chain's CDR3 is CASSPRAGGPLADTQYF. CDR3 sequence (DNA): TGTGCCAGCAGCCCGAGAGCGGGAGGGCCTCTGGCAGATACGCAGTATTTT.

The rearrangement joins TRBV6-5 to TRBJ1-3, with D perhaps matching TRBD1 (5 bases). Trimming removed 0 bases at V and 5 bases at J, with 14 bases between. The CDR3 runs to 16 residues. The germline V gene encodes CDR1 MNHEY and CDR2 SVGAGI. CDR3 loop: CASSYSGGSRRNTIYF. The CDR3 region has the DNA TGTGCCAGCAGTTACTCCGGGGGATCCCGGAGAAACACCATATATTTT.